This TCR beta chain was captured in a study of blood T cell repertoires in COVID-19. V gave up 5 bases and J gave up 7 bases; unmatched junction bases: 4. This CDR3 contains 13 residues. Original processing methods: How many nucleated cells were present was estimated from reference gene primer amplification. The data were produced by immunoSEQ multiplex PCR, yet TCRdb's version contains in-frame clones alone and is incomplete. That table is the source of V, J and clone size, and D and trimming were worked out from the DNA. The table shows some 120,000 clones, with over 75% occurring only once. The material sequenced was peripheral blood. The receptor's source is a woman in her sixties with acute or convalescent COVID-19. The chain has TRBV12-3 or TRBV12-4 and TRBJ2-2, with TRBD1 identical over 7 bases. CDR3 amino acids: CASSIQGSGELFF. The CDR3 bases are TGTGCCAGCAGTATACAGGGGAGCGGGGAGCTGTTTTTT.